One and the same sample provided the 30 T cell receptor beta chains below, sequenced in a study of PD-L1 blockade in urothelial cancer. Clones were read by immunoSEQ multiplex PCR, and TCRdb kept only the in-frame ones, dropping some. The sample comprises around 130,000 clones, roughly 83% of which are singletons, and around 3.2% rests with the top ten. The time point was: pretreatment peripheral blood. Sequences were derived from PBMCs, sampled around atezolizumab (anti-PD-L1) treatment. Every receptor here comes from a man in his fifties with urothelial cancer.

This clone was seen a handful of times. This chain connects TRBV6-5 to TRBJ2-1, with 7 bases identical to TRBD2. Germline loops: CDR1 MNHEY, CDR2 SVGAGI. This CDR3 contains 14 residues. Germline trimming cut 4 bases from V and 1 base from J; bases unmatched to any gene: 1. Here the CDR3 DNA reads TGTGCCAGCAGTTTAGCGGGTTCCTACAATGAGCAGTTCTTC. Translated: CASSLAGSYNEQFF.

This chain joins TRBV11-2 and TRBJ1-6, with a possible D match to TRBD1 (5 bases). Trimming pared 5 bases from V and 0 bases from J, leaving 8 bases between. Germline values: CDR1 SGHAT, CDR2 FQNNGV. This CDR3 has 15 amino acids. The CDR3 sequence: CASSRQSSYNSPLHF. For the CDR3, the DNA is TGTGCCAGCAGCCGACAGAGCTCCTATAATTCACCCCTCCACTTT.

The V and J genes are TRBV11-1 and TRBJ2-5; 8 positions agree with TRBD2. Looked up from germline, CDR1 is SGHAT and CDR2 is FQDESV (reference sequence). J lost 5 bases, V lost 5 bases, and 7 bases had no gene match. There are 14 residues in the CDR3. As DNA, the CDR3 is TGTGCCAGCAGCCAAAGCGGGAGCGGCGAGACCCAGTACTTC. This codes for CASSQSGSGETQYF.

This sequence joins TRBV6-5 and TRBJ2-7; tentatively, D is TRBD1 (5 bases). The germline gives CDR1 MNHEY, CDR2 SVGAGI. V was trimmed by 5 bases and J by 6 bases, leaving 17 bases between them. CDR3 size: 14 residues. CDR3 coding DNA: TGTGCCAGCAGTGATGCAGGGATGGCCGGCGAGCAGTACTTC. It codes for CASSDAGMAGEQYF.

The chain couples TRBV7-2 to TRBJ2-7, with D possibly being TRBD1 (6 bases). Germline V gene data show CDR1 as SGHTA and CDR2 as FQGNSA. The CDR3 covers 15 residues. The V end lost 5 bases, the J end lost 3 bases, and 17 bases lay between the germline ends. CDR3 region: CASSPVPGQDYEQYF. The CDR3 nucleotides are TGTGCCAGCAGCCCTGTCCCGGGACAAGACTACGAGCAGTACTTC.

V usage is TRBV19 and J usage is TRBJ1-6; D may be TRBD1 (6 bases). Germline V CDR1 and CDR2: LNHDA, SQIVND (reference sequence). The CDR3 consists of 16 residues. Trimming took off 7 bases at V and 0 bases at J, with 13 bases between the two ends. The CDR3 DNA reads as TGTGCCAGTACCCGAGGGGGAAGCTCCTATAATTCACCCCTCCACTTT. Its translation: CASTRGGSSYNSPLHF.

This sequence joins TRBV5-1 and TRBJ2-1; 8 bases agree with TRBD1. Trimming at V came to 3 bases and at J to 5 bases, leaving 7 bases not matched to a gene. The CDR3 extends over 15 amino acids. Germline-derived CDR1 and CDR2 are SGHRS and YFSETQ. The DNA of the CDR3 is TGCGCCAGCAGCTCCTCCGGGACAGGCAACAATGAGCAGTTCTTC. This gives the protein CASSSSGTGNNEQFF.

This clone was recorded only once. The V and J genes are TRBV28 and TRBJ1-6, with D possibly being TRBD1 (5 bases). The germline V and J ends were trimmed by 7 bases and 9 bases, with 16 bases remaining between them. There are 14 residues in the CDR3. CDR1 is MDHEN, CDR2 SYDVKM, per germline. The CDR3 region is CASIGRHRGSPLHF. The CDR3 DNA is TGTGCCAGCATCGGCAGACATAGGGGTTCACCCCTCCACTTT.

The genes are TRBV15 and TRBJ2-5, with 8 bases aligning to TRBD1. This CDR3 is 15 amino acids long. After removal of 0 bases from V and 4 bases from J, the junction contained 4 bases not matched to a gene. The germline V gene has CDR1 LNHNV and CDR2 YYDKDF (reference sequence). The CDR3 region is CATSRDGTGPETQYF. The CDR3 nucleotides read TGTGCCACCAGCAGAGATGGGACAGGTCCAGAGACCCAGTACTTC.

This clone appeared once. J is TRBJ2-1 and V is TRBV6-1, with D perhaps matching TRBD1 (6 bases). Germline V gene sequence: CDR1 MNHNS, CDR2 SASEGT. With 8 bases removed from V and 5 bases from J, the gap between germline ends came to 10 bases. The CDR3 covers 12 residues. The CDR3 loop reads CASARTDNEQFF. The DNA for the CDR3 is TGTGCCAGCGCACGGACAGACAATGAGCAGTTCTTC.

This rearrangement joins TRBV11-2 to TRBJ1-6, with TRBD1 matching over 7 bases. The CDR3 consists of 13 residues. CDR1 is SGHAT, CDR2 FQNNGV, per germline. Trimming removed 8 bases from V and 9 bases from J; junction bases left unmatched: 7. CDR3 loop: CASHGQVASPLHF. CDR3 bases: TGTGCCAGCCACGGACAGGTTGCTTCACCCCTCCACTTT.

In DNA, the CDR3 is TGTGCCAGTAGCCCGGGACAGGGGGCTGGTTCACCCCTCCACTTT. Translating gives CASSPGQGAGSPLHF. The V and J genes are TRBV19 and TRBJ1-6; TRBD1 matches 12 bases. The CDR3 consists of 15 residues. CDR1 is LNHDA and CDR2 is SQIVND in the germline V gene (reference sequence). V trimming: 6 bases; J trimming: 9 bases; junction bases outside the gene matches: 6.

This clone has a single count. The chain uses TRBV18 and TRBJ1-5; the D gene is possibly TRBD1 (6 bases). V was pared by 5 bases and J by 6 bases, with 17 bases between. The CDR3 loop spans 15 amino acids. Germline V gene lookup returns CDR1 KGHSH and CDR2 LQKENI. In DNA form, the CDR3 reads TGTGCCAGCTCATCGATCACAGGGACGGCTCAGCCCCAGCATTTT. Amino acid sequence: CASSSITGTAQPQHF. The full variable domain, its missing parts supplied by reference TRBV18 and TRBJ1-5, is NAGVMQNPRHLVRRRGQEARLRCSPMKGHSHVYWYRQLPEEGLKFMVYLQKENIIDESGMPKERFSAEFPKEGPSILRIQQVVRGDSAAYFCASSSITGTAQPQHFGDGTRLSIL.

The rearrangement uses TRBV18 and TRBJ1-6; no reliable D call. The CDR3 has 15 residues. The germline V gene has CDR1 KGHSH and CDR2 LQKENI. Trimming shortened V by 3 bases and J by 7 bases, and 13 bases separated the two germline ends. CDR3 amino acids: CASSPSRGWNSPLHF. CDR3 in DNA: TGTGCCAGCTCACCGTCACGGGGATGGAATTCACCCCTCCACTTT.

The V and J genes are TRBV27 and TRBJ1-2; D is unclear. The V gene's germline CDR1 is MNHEY and CDR2 SMNVEV (reference sequence). This CDR3 comprises 12 residues. The V gene lost 2 bases and the J gene lost 9 bases, with 10 bases spanning the gap. The chain's CDR3 is CASSLSGGSYTF. The DNA for the CDR3 is TGTGCCAGCAGTTTAAGTGGAGGGAGCTACACCTTC.

The V call is TRBV28, the J call TRBJ2-2; D gene uncertain. Germline loops: CDR1 MDHEN, CDR2 SYDVKM. With 3 bases removed from V and 5 bases from J, the gap between germline ends came to 10 bases. CDR3 size: 14 residues. CDR3 nucleotides: TGTGCCAGCAGTTTTTTGGGCCGGACCGGGGAGCTGTTTTTT. This gives the protein CASSFLGRTGELFF.

The J gene is TRBJ2-7, the V gene TRBV4-1, with unresolved D. V gave up 1 base and J gave up 2 bases, with 9 bases separating them. CDR3 length equals 14 residues. Germline-derived CDR1 and CDR2 are MGHRA and YSYEKL. Written as DNA, the CDR3 is TGCGCCAGCAGCCAAGCCCTCCCCCCCTACGAGCAGTACTTC. Its translation: CASSQALPPYEQYF.

The chain combines TRBV28 with TRBJ1-4; 8 nucleotides align to TRBD1. The V segment lost 7 bases and the J segment 6 bases; nucleotides outside the gene matches: 7. The CDR3 contains 14 residues. Germline-derived CDR1 and CDR2 are MDHEN and SYDVKM. The CDR3: CASNQGQGYEKLFF. For the CDR3, the DNA is TGTGCCAGCAATCAAGGACAGGGATATGAAAAACTGTTTTTT.

This chain connects TRBV7-9 to TRBJ2-1; 8 nucleotides agree with TRBD2. The ends lost 4 bases at V and 4 bases at J; junction bases unmatched: 6. This CDR3 spans 15 amino acids. Germline-derived CDR1 and CDR2 are SEHNR and FQNEAQ (reference sequence). The DNA of the CDR3 is TGTGCCAGCAGCTCTCAGCGGGAGTGGTACAATGAGCAGTTCTTC. Its protein product is CASSSQREWYNEQFF.

This chain uses TRBV7-2 with TRBJ2-7, with 9 positions matching TRBD2. Looked up from germline, CDR1 is SGHTA and CDR2 is FQGNSA. Trimming cost V 1 base and J 4 bases; bases outside gene matches: 5. The length of the CDR3 is 15 residues. Here the CDR3 reads CASSLVGTSRYEQYF. In nucleotides, the CDR3 is TGTGCCAGCAGCTTAGTCGGGACTAGCAGGTACGAGCAGTACTTC.

The V call is TRBV27, the J call TRBJ2-5, with D possibly matching TRBD1 (6 bases). This CDR3 is 13 amino acids long. Germline CDR1 MNHEY, CDR2 SMNVEV (reference sequence). Trimming cost V 3 bases and J 2 bases, with 7 bases left between them. This CDR3 reads CASSFDRQETQYF. Here the CDR3 DNA reads TGTGCCAGCAGTTTCGACAGGCAAGAGACCCAGTACTTC.

The V gene is TRBV19, the J gene TRBJ2-2; D possibly corresponds to TRBD2 (5 bases). CDR1 and CDR2 from the germline V gene are LNHDA and SQIVND (reference sequence). This CDR3 has 14 residues. V lost 9 bases and J 3 bases, leaving 14 bases between the germline ends. In DNA, the CDR3 is TGTGCCAGCTCGTCGGAGGTGGACACCGGGGAGCTGTTTTTT. It codes for CASSSEVDTGELFF.

V usage is TRBV9 and J usage is TRBJ1-4; 9 bases match TRBD1. The V gene's germline CDR1 is SGDLS and CDR2 YYNGEE. The CDR3 has 15 amino acids. Germline trimming cut 3 bases from V and 8 bases from J; bases unmatched to any gene: 8. CDR3 nucleotides: TGTGCCAGCAGCGCCCGACAGGGGGTAAGGGAAAAACTGTTTTTT. This encodes CASSARQGVREKLFF.

V usage is TRBV5-6 and J usage is TRBJ2-7, with no clear D. The CDR3 length is 15 residues. The V and J ends lost 0 bases and 1 base respectively, with 11 bases between them. Germline CDR1 is SGHDT and CDR2 is YYEEEE. This chain's CDR3 is CASSLVVLDSYEQYF. The CDR3 DNA follows: TGTGCCAGCAGCTTGGTGGTACTCGATTCCTACGAGCAGTACTTC.

CDR3 nucleotides: TGTGCCAGCAGTGAAATCCCGAGCGGGAGGGGCCAAGAGACCCAGTACTTC. Translation gives CASSEIPSGRGQETQYF. This chain links TRBV6-1 with TRBJ2-5; 10 positions match TRBD2. The germline CDR1 and CDR2 sequences are MNHNS and SASEGT. This CDR3 is 17 amino acids long. The V segment lost 2 bases and the J segment 1 base; nucleotides outside the gene matches: 7.

CDR3: CASSSSDRVGSPLHF. DNA of the CDR3: TGTGCCAGCAGTTCGTCCGACAGGGTAGGATCACCCCTCCACTTT. V gene TRBV28 combines with J gene TRBJ1-6, with TRBD1 matching over 7 bases. CDR1 and CDR2 (germline): MDHEN, SYDVKM. Unmatched junction bases numbered 10, after V lost 4 bases and J lost 10 bases. The CDR3 length is 15 residues.

J is TRBJ2-7 and V is TRBV7-2, with 10 bases matching TRBD2. The CDR3 consists of 15 residues. V dropped 5 bases and J dropped 2; count of bases not matched to a gene: 6. Looked up from germline, CDR1 is SGHTA and CDR2 is FQGNSA. The CDR3, as DNA: TGTGCCAGCAGCCATAGCGGGAGGTTAACCTACGAGCAGTACTTC. Amino acids: CASSHSGRLTYEQYF.

This clone was observed a handful of times. V is TRBV7-9 and J is TRBJ1-2; the D gene is possibly TRBD1 (5 bases). The germline V gene encodes CDR1 SEHNR and CDR2 FQNEAQ (reference sequence). Trimming took 5 bases from V and 5 from J, leaving 9 bases between them. The CDR3 has 12 residues. The DNA of the CDR3 is TGTGCCAGCAGCAGACCAGGGTATGGCTACACCTTC. Its protein is CASSRPGYGYTF. Filled out from reference TRBV7-9 and TRBJ1-2, the complete variable domain reads DTGVSQNPRHKITKRGQNVTFRCDPISEHNRLYWYRQTLGQGPEFLTYFQNEAQLEKSRLLSDRFSAERPKGSFSTLEIQRTEQGDSAMYLCASSRPGYGYTFGSGTRLTVV.

The chain has TRBV28 and TRBJ1-4, with D maybe TRBD1 (6 bases). From germline, CDR1 is MDHEN and CDR2 SYDVKM. The ends were cut back, 6 bases at V and 0 bases at J, with 11 bases in the middle. The CDR3 is 15 residues long. For the CDR3, the DNA is TGTGCCAGCAGAGCAACAGGGACAACTAATGAAAAACTGTTTTTT. This codes for CASRATGTTNEKLFF.

The sample holds one count of this clone. The chain is built from TRBV11-3 and TRBJ2-1, with TRBD1 matching over 8 bases. CDR1 is SGHNT, CDR2 YENEEA, per germline. The CDR3 runs to 15 residues. The ends lost 5 bases at V and 3 bases at J; junction bases unmatched: 6. In DNA form, the CDR3 reads TGTGCCAGCAGCGTATCCGGGACAGGCTACAATGAGCAGTTCTTC. Protein sequence: CASSVSGTGYNEQFF.